The sequence of this T cell receptor beta chain was determined in a study of cytomegalovirus exposure and HLA in healthy donors. Regarding the study as a whole: Reportedly, diagnosis of cytomegalovirus status by the classifier showed high specificity and sensitivity. Compared with the approximately 670-donor mean, an Asian-associated ancestry cluster reportedly had fewer N-insertions, according to a later analysis. The authors excluded some V segments, including TRBV6-2 and TRBV6-3, as indistinguishable.

Worth noting for this clone: The antigen is not known.

This CDR3 region has 13 residues. Germline CDR1 and CDR2: SNHLY and FYNNEI. V was pared by 10 bases and J by 2 bases, with 14 bases between. It was with 60 Vbeta and 13 Jbeta primers that the PCR ran. Sequencing was performed with immunoSEQ multiplex PCR; in TCRdb, only in-frame clones are kept and a portion is missing. The sample yields about 110,000 clones, of which the top ten take up around 3.6%. Nominally healthy donors were sampled, though unrecorded immune exposures were likely. Sequencing input: PBMCs. The TCR sequence derives from a man aged 18 to 30 in good health and CMV-seronegative. This chain uses TRBV2 with TRBJ1-2; tentatively, D is TRBD1 (6 bases). CDR3 amino acids: CATGGGWNYGYTF. CDR3 sequence (DNA): TGTGCCACGGGGGGGGGCTGGAACTATGGCTACACCTTC.